This T cell receptor (beta chain) stems from a study of blood T cell repertoires in COVID-19. Study information: The United States, Italy and Spain supplied acute and convalescent COVID-19 samples. T cells, B-cell-depleted T cells, or PBMCs supplied cDNA or gDNA.

The CDR3 has 21 amino acids. Germline values: CDR1 MNHEY, CDR2 SVGEGT. The J segment lost 9 bases and the V segment lost 0 bases, leaving 20 bases of the junction unmatched. Under the authors' procedure: Counts of nucleated cells, estimated from reference gene primer amplification, were obtained. Profiled with immunoSEQ multiplex PCR; TCRdb holds only in-frame clones, not every one. V and J calls plus clone size are reproduced from that table; the DNA served to infer D and trimming. The repertoire holds about 260,000 clones, with approximately 86% as singletons. The V and J genes are TRBV6-2 or TRBV6-3 and TRBJ2-1; 13 bases are shared with TRBD2. The source material was peripheral blood. The sequence was collected from a young man with active or convalescent COVID-19. CDR3 sequence reads: CASSYSPLGTSGARGEVEQFF. Written as DNA, the CDR3 is TGTGCCAGCAGTTACTCTCCTCTGGGGACTAGCGGGGCCAGGGGCGAGGTTGAGCAGTTCTTC.